This entry concerns a single T cell receptor beta chain. Its target is not known. A much larger clone is a single base away; this may be a read error. This record comes from a study of T cells generated in artificial thymic organoids. Semi-nested PCR with reverse primers in the TRAC or TRBC constant regions amplified each chain separately. TCRdb processed the 5' RACE reads anew with MiXCR; each CDR3 protein has one entry. The sample has under 7,000 distinct CDR3 sequences, less than 30% seen once. The CDR3 spans 17 residues. Germline V lookup: CDR1 SEHNR, CDR2 FQNEAQ (reference sequence). The organoids combined MS5 murine stromal cells carrying human DLL1 with human hematopoietic stem and progenitor cells. The seeding cells were CD34+CD3- hematopoietic stem and progenitor cells purified by FACS to remove T cells. Culture medium was serum-free RPMI with B27, FLT3L, IL-7, ascorbic acid. Organoid and thymic CD3+TCRαβ+CD8 single positive cells were FACS sorted.

The sequence was collected from a human donor who gave cord blood stem cells for thymic organoid culture, a cardiac surgery patient who gave postnatal thymus, or a blood donor (not recorded which). Sequencing input: naive CD8+ T cells grown in artificial thymic organoids from cord blood stem and progenitor cells. This sample's subset: CD3+TCRalphabeta+CD8SP T cells; for blood, CD45RO-CCR7+ naive CD8+ T cells. The rearrangement links TRBV7-9 to TRBJ1-2; the match to TRBD1 covers 11 bases. The CDR3 is CASGQERRDRGNYGYTF. The CDR3 bases are TGCGCCAGCGGCCAAGAACGCCGGGACAGGGGGAACTATGGCTACACCTTC.